This T cell receptor beta chain was documented in a study of T cell changes during pregnancy in multiple sclerosis. The table came from immunoSEQ multiplex PCR; TCRdb's copy has only in-frame clones and leaves some out. This sample has around 97,000 clones, with 75% to 95% found just once. The CDR3 runs 15 residues. V was shortened by 1 base and J by 0 bases, with 9 bases between the two germline ends. Germline V CDR1 and CDR2: SEHNR, FQNEAQ (reference sequence). The specimen was peripheral blood, collected in the second trimester of pregnancy. V is TRBV7-9 and J is TRBJ1-2, with a tentative D call TRBD1 (5 bases). The origin of this receptor is a female donor in good health, enrolled as a control in a pregnancy study. DNA for the CDR3: TGTGCCAGCAGCTTAGGGGGCCTAGCTAACTATGGCTACACCTTC. It codes for CASSLGGLANYGYTF. The full variable domain, with the rest looked up from reference TRBV7-9 and TRBJ1-2, is DTGVSQNPRHKITKRGQNVTFRCDPISEHNRLYWYRQTLGQGPEFLTYFQNEAQLEKSRLLSDRFSAERPKGSFSTLEIQRTEQGDSAMYLCASSLGGLANYGYTFGSGTRLTVV.